The T cell receptor (beta chain) described here comes from a study of T-cell reconstitution after alpha-beta-depleted transplantation in children. This clonotype was observed many times. Unique molecular identifiers tagged the TCRbeta library. TCRdb re-called the PCR reads through MiXCR, storing one row per CDR3 protein. The sample includes roughly 100,000 distinct CDR3 sequences, around 7.8% of them seen just once. This CDR3 has 14 amino acids. The V gene lost 2 bases and the J gene lost 0 bases, with 8 bases spanning the gap. The specimen comprised PBMCs, sampled before TCRalphabeta/CD19-depleted stem cell transplant. The V gene is TRBV12-3 or TRBV12-4, the J gene TRBJ2-7; weak D call: TRBD2 (5 bases). This clonotype originated in a boy younger than 10 with acute lymphoblastic leukemia, due to receive a stem cell transplant. CDR3: CASSLSGSSYEQYF. The CDR3 DNA follows: TGTGCCAGCAGTTTATCGGGGAGCTCCTACGAGCAGTACTTC.